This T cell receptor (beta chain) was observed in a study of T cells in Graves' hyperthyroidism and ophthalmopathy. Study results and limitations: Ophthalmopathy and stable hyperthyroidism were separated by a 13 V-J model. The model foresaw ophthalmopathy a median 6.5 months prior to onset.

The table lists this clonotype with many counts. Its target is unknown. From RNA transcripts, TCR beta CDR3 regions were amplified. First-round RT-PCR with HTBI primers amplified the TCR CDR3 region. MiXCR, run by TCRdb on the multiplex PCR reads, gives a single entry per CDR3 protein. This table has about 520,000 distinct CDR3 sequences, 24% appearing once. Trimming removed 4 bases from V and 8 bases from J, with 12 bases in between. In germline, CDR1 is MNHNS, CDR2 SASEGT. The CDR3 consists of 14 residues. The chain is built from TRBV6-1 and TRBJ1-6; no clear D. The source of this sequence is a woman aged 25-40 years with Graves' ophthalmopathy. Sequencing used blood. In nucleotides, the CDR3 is TGTGCCAGCAGTGGCCAAGGACGGGATTCACCCCTCCACTTT. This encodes CASSGQGRDSPLHF.